The clone carrying this TCR beta chain was seen repeatedly, ten times or more. Its cognate antigen is unknown. The data derive from a study of T-cell reconstitution after alpha-beta-depleted transplantation in children. Study observations and caveats: There were some patients whose high TCRbeta diversity at day 60 came from surviving recipient T cells and thymic progenitors. As was reported, about two months after transplant, alpha-beta T cells came from several hundred expanded graft clones. T-cell counts and diversity at one year post-transplant came mainly from newly produced T cells.

The germline V gene encodes CDR1 SGHRS and CDR2 YFSETQ. The CDR3 is 14 amino acids. The junction had 6 bases not matched to a gene; V was cut back by 5 bases and J by 2 bases. Preparation of the TCRbeta library used unique molecular identifiers. TCRdb processed the PCR reads anew with MiXCR; each CDR3 protein has one entry. In the table there are about 600,000 distinct CDR3 sequences, about 21% of which are singletons. This TCR derives from a boy in the first two years of life who had a stem cell transplant for acute myeloid leukemia, so the T cells may come from the graft donor. The specimen comprised PBMCs, mostly from graft donor cells, sampled 360 days after TCRalphabeta/CD19-depleted stem cell transplant. The chain carries TRBV5-1 and TRBJ1-1; 7 positions match TRBD1. Here the CDR3 DNA reads TGCGCCAGCAGAACCGGACAGGCAAACACTGAAGCTTTCTTT. Translating gives CASRTGQANTEAFF.